A selection of T cell receptor beta chains follows, all from one sample in a study of blood T cell repertoires in COVID-19. Clones were read by immunoSEQ multiplex PCR, and TCRdb kept only the in-frame ones, dropping some. The table includes 40,000 to 50,000 clones, roughly 88% detected once. The sequenced sample consisted of peripheral blood. The receptor set was obtained from a human donor in a cohort sampled during active COVID-19. The CDR3 runs from the conserved cysteine through the conserved F or W. D genes are given only for firm matches. Expanded clones are given a class, and other clones once, few, many or no size at all.

clone size,J gene,V gene,D gene,CDR3 DNA,CDR3 protein
.,TRBJ2-3,TRBV12-3/TRBV12-4,.,TGTGCCAGCAGTTCCCGGGACTCCGTTAGTTATTTT,CASSSRDSVSYF
.,TRBJ1-2,TRBV28,.,TGTGCCAGCATCCCGCTCAGAAACTATGGCTACACCTTC,CASIPLRNYGYTF
.,TRBJ1-4,TRBV10-3,.,TGTGCCATCAGTCGGGAGGGTGAAAAACTGTTTTTT,CAISREGEKLFF
.,TRBJ1-1,TRBV18,.,TGTGCCAGCTCACAAAGCACGGGGGACACTGAAGCTTTCTTT,CASSQSTGDTEAFF
.,TRBJ1-5,TRBV12-3/TRBV12-4,.,TGTGCCAGCAGTTTACGGGGAGATCAGCCCCAGCATTTT,CASSLRGDQPQHF
.,TRBJ2-7,TRBV7-2,TRBD2,TGTGCCAGCAGCTTTCAACTAGCGGGAGTGCAAGAGCAGTACTTC,CASSFQLAGVQEQYF
.,TRBJ2-7,TRBV6-2/TRBV6-3,.,TGTGCCAGCAGTCCCCTCTCTACGAATATTTACGAGCAGTACTTC,CASSPLSTNIYEQYF
once,TRBJ2-1,TRBV2,TRBD2,TGTGCCAGCAGTGGGGGCGGGAGGCCGGGGAATGAGCAGTTCTTC,CASSGGGRPGNEQFF
once,TRBJ1-5,TRBV6-5,.,TGTGCCAGCAGACCTTGGGACAACCAGCCCCAGCATTTT,CASRPWDNQPQHF
.,TRBJ2-5,TRBV28,.,TGTGCCAGCTATTCCTCAGCGGCCGCGGAGGAGACCCAGTACTTC,CASYSSAAAEETQYF
.,TRBJ1-1,TRBV6-5,TRBD1,TGTGCCAGCAGCCGGGACAGAACCAACACTGAAGCTTTCTTT,CASSRDRTNTEAFF
.,TRBJ1-3,TRBV13,TRBD1,TGTGCCAGCAGCTCCCACAACCGTCAGGGGGCCTCTGGAAACACCATATATTTT,CASSSHNRQGASGNTIYF
.,TRBJ2-6,TRBV2,TRBD2,TGTGCCAGCGGAGGGAGGGCTGACCTTTCCGGGGCCAACGTCCTGACTTTC,CASGGRADLSGANVLTF
.,TRBJ1-3,TRBV19,.,TGTGCCAGTAGAGGGAGGTACGGAAACACCATATATTTT,CASRGRYGNTIYF
.,TRBJ2-1,TRBV11-2,.,TGTGCCAGCAGCCTACGGGGTGTTGGGAACAATGAGCAGTTCTTC,CASSLRGVGNNEQFF
few,TRBJ1-1,TRBV3-1/TRBV3-2,.,TGTGCCAGCAGCCAAAGTACAGTGACAACTTTCTTT,CASSQSTVTTFF
.,TRBJ2-2,TRBV2,TRBD1,TGTGCCAGCAGAGTACAGGGGGCACTTAGCACCGGGGAGCTGTTTTTT,CASRVQGALSTGELFF
once,TRBJ2-3,TRBV27,.,TGTGCCAGCAGTAAGCGGGGCACAGATACGCAGTATTTT,CASSKRGTDTQYF
.,TRBJ1-4,TRBV19,.,TGTGCCAGTATGCGAGGCGATGAAAAACTGTTTTTT,CASMRGDEKLFF
.,TRBJ2-1,TRBV7-8,TRBD2,TGTGCCAGCAGCTTTCTGGTAGCGGGGGCCTACAATGAGCAGTTCTTC,CASSFLVAGAYNEQFF
.,TRBJ2-7,TRBV5-5,.,TGTGCCAGCATCAATCTCCTCGCGGCTCCCTACGAGCAGTACTTC,CASINLLAAPYEQYF
once,TRBJ1-1,TRBV7-2,.,TGTGCCAGCAGCTTAGATTGGCTGAGGACTGAAGCTTTCTTT,CASSLDWLRTEAFF
.,TRBJ1-1,TRBV27,.,TGTGCCAGCAGTCAACAGTGGGGCCATCTTGAAGCTTTCTTT,CASSQQWGHLEAFF
.,TRBJ2-3,TRBV29-1,TRBD2,TGCAGCATCAGCGAGCGGGGGGGCCGGGCAGATACGCAGTATTTT,CSISERGGRADTQYF
.,TRBJ2-7,TRBV6-2/TRBV6-3,TRBD1,TGTGCCAGCAGTAGCAATGACAGGGCCAACGAGCAGTACTTC,CASSSNDRANEQYF
.,TRBJ1-2,TRBV19,TRBD1,TGTGCCAGTAGTACTCGACAGGGAAGCTATGGCTACACCTTC,CASSTRQGSYGYTF
few,TRBJ1-5,TRBV19,.,TGTGCCAGTAGTATAGGTGCAGGGGCGGGGGATAGCACGCCCCAGCATTTT,CASSIGAGAGDSTPQHF
.,TRBJ1-6,TRBV3-1/TRBV3-2,TRBD1,TGTGCCAGCAGCCAAACCGGGACAGCGAATTCACCCCTCCACTTT,CASSQTGTANSPLHF